The present T cell receptor beta chain was sequenced within a study of cytomegalovirus exposure and HLA in healthy donors. Germline V gives CDR1 GTSNPN, CDR2 SVGIG (reference sequence). Trimming took off 5 bases at V and 0 bases at J, with 23 bases between the two ends. The CDR3 is made up of 17 amino acids. Not recorded for this donor was the CMV serostatus. Amplification used 60 Vbeta primers and 13 Jbeta primers. Sequencing was performed with immunoSEQ multiplex PCR; in TCRdb, only in-frame clones are kept and a portion is missing. The table has about 130,000 clones, about 78% seen once. The J gene is TRBJ2-7, the V gene TRBV30, with D possibly TRBD2 on 5 matching bases. The sequencing sample was made of PBMCs. This receptor was taken from a human donor in good health. This chain's CDR3 is CAWDSGGGLAYSYEQYF. CDR3 DNA sequence: TGTGCCTGGGACTCGGGCGGTGGGCTAGCTTACTCCTACGAGCAGTACTTC.